This TCR beta chain was identified during a study of blood T cell repertoires in COVID-19. In the study overall: Both acute and convalescent COVID-19 samples were obtained from the United States, Italy and Spain. PBMCs, B-cell-depleted T cells, or T cells were the source of the cDNA or gDNA that made up the material.

The length of the CDR3 is 13 residues. CDR1 and CDR2 from the germline V gene are SNHLY and FYNNEI. Original processing notes: Nucleated cell counts were estimated from reference gene primer amplification. The method was immunoSEQ multiplex PCR; TCRdb's version includes in-frame clones alone and lacks a portion of them. V, J and clone size reflect that table, while D and trimming were determined from the DNA. The sample has approximately 360,000 clones; roughly 90% are singletons. Sequenced sample: peripheral blood. The chain uses TRBV2 and TRBJ2-3, with 7 bases fitting TRBD2. The clonotype originates from a middle-aged man with acute or convalescent COVID-19. The CDR3 nucleotides are TGTGCATCCTTGACTAGCAGCACAGATACGCAGTATTTT. Its translation is CASLTSSTDTQYF.